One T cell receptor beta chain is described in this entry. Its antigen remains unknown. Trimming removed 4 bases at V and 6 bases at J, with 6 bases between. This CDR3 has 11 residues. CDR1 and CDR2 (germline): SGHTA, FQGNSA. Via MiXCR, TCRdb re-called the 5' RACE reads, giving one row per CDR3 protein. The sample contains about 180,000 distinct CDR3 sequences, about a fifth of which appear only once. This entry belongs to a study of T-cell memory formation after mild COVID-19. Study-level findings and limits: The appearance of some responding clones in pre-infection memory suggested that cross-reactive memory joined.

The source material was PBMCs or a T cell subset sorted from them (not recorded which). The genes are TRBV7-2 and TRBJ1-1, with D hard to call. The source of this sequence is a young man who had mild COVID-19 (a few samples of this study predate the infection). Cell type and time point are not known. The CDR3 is CASSSRAEAFF. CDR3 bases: TGTGCCAGCAGCTCCCGGGCTGAAGCTTTCTTT.